This T cell receptor (beta chain) was retrieved from a study of cytomegalovirus exposure and HLA in healthy donors. Overall study results and limits: There were some V segments, including TRBV6-2 and TRBV6-3, excluded as indistinguishable. Among the most significant clusters, several appeared linked to common viral pathogens in a later analysis. Later analysis identified a missense DCLRE1C variant that was linked to TCR beta V- and J-gene trimming.

Trimming removed 0 bases at V and 5 bases at J, with 8 bases between. There are 14 residues in the CDR3. CDR1 and CDR2 (germline): MDHEN, SYDVKM. This PCR relied on a set of 60 Vbeta primers and 13 Jbeta primers. TCRdb's copy holds only in-frame clones and misses some; the assay was immunoSEQ multiplex PCR. The table includes tens of thousands of clones, about 80% detected once. Remarks on this clone: Antigen unknown.

Material for sequencing was PBMCs. The V and J genes are TRBV28 and TRBJ2-1, with D perhaps matching TRBD2 (5 bases). The receptor was derived from a man between 45 and 60 years old in good health and CMV-seropositive. CDR3 sequence: CASSLWTGNNEQFF. CDR3 in DNA: TGTGCCAGCAGTTTATGGACGGGAAACAATGAGCAGTTCTTC.